This T cell receptor beta chain was found in a study of blood T cell repertoires in COVID-19. The CDR3 runs to 15 residues. V was pared by 10 bases and J by 4 bases, with 21 bases between. Germline CDR1 is SGDLS and CDR2 is YYNGEE. This table comes from immunoSEQ multiplex PCR, and its TCRdb copy is limited to in-frame clones, with some not included. The sample consists of hundreds of thousands of clones, 90% of them appearing once. The sequenced sample consisted of PBMCs or T cells enriched from blood (not recorded which). This chain uses TRBV9 with TRBJ1-3; D is unresolved. The origin of this receptor is a man aged 55 to 69 who had recovered from COVID-19. This CDR3 reads CASSSGRSIGNTIYF. The CDR3 DNA sequence: TGTGCCTCTTCTTCGGGGAGATCTATAGGAAACACCATATATTTT.